This T cell receptor beta chain was retrieved from a study of molecular identifiers for immune sequencing clone quantification. This clonotype was detected only a few times. The length of the CDR3 is 16 residues. The V and J ends lost 4 bases and 0 bases respectively, with 15 bases between them. CDR1 and CDR2 (germline): SGDLS, YYNGEE. TCRdb fed the PCR reads into MiXCR, producing one record per CDR3 protein. In the table there are 400,000 to 600,000 distinct CDR3 sequences, less than 30% of which are singletons. This chain links TRBV9 with TRBJ2-3; D perhaps matches TRBD1 (7 bases). Sequenced: naive CD8+ T cells from blood, with Jurkat cell RNA spiked in. As to subset: FACS-sorted CD8+CD4-CCR7+CD45RA+ naive T cells. The sequence was obtained from a human donor in good health. Some libraries in this study had Jurkat cell RNA spiked in. The CDR3 nucleotides read TGTGCCAGCAGCAACCCGCGGGACAGTAGCACAGATACGCAGTATTTT. Its protein is CASSNPRDSSTDTQYF.